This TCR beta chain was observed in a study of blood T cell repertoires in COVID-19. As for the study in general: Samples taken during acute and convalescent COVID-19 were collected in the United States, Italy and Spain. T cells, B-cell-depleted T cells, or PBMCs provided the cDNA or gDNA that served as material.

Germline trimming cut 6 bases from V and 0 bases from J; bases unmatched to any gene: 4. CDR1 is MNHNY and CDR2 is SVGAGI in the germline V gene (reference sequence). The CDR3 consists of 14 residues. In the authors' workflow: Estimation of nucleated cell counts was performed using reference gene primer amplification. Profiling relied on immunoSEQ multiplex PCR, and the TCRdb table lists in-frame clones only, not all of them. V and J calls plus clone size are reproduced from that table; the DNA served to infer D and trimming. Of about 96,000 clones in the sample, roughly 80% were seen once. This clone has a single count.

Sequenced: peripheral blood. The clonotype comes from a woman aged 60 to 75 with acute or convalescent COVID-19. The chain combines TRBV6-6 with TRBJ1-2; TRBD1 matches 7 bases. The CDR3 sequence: CASSRQGSNYGYTF. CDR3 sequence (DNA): TGTGCCAGCAGCCGACAGGGTTCTAACTATGGCTACACCTTC.